Included here is one T cell receptor beta chain sequence, with context. Its antigen is undetermined. All of the isolated RNA was reverse transcribed, so expressed TCRB transcripts were sequenced. The assay was immunoSEQ multiplex PCR, and TCRdb's table has in-frame clones only and misses some. Of 150,000 or so clones in the sample, 8% to 8.5% were seen once. V shed 2 bases and J 4 bases; nucleotides not matched to a gene: 9. CDR3 length: 16 amino acids. Germline CDR1 reads KGHSH; CDR2 reads LQKENI. The data stem from a study of beta chain features in type 1 diabetes. Study-level background: All samples together contributed 107,917,701 sorted cells for examination. Study-wide results and limits: The study found fewer insertions and more deletions at VDJ junctions in type 1 diabetes patients. Shorter templates may be favored by PCR, equally so in patients and controls. For Type 1 diabetes patients, all four CD4+ subsets carried TCRB CDR3s that were moderately but significantly shorter.

Each population that was sorted was more than 95% pure. Sequences were obtained from central memory CD4+ T cells from blood. This clonotype was sampled from a woman aged 18-29 years with type 1 diabetes. The rearrangement uses TRBV18 and TRBJ2-5; TRBD2 matches at 8 bases. The DNA for the CDR3 is TGTGCCAGCTCACCAGGAGAGCGGAGCGGGGGAGAGACCCAGTACTTC. Its translation: CASSPGERSGGETQYF.